This TCR beta chain is drawn from a study of beta chain features in type 1 diabetes. Overall study results and limits: The naive, central memory and Treg TCRB repertoires showed an apparent similarity that was greater among patients than among healthy donors. Type 1 diabetes patients showed a moderate but significant shortening of TCRB CDR3s in all four CD4+ subsets.

The CDR3 has 16 residues. Germline V gene sequence: CDR1 GTSNPN, CDR2 SVGIG (reference sequence). Trimming at V came to 0 bases and at J to 7 bases, leaving 7 bases not matched to a gene. Remarks on this clone: The antigen is undetermined.

Sequenced material consisted of expressed TCRB transcripts (all of the isolated RNA was reverse transcribed). About 3.6 million reads per sample on average were obtained from naive, central memory and regulatory T cell samples. Profiling relied on immunoSEQ multiplex PCR, and the TCRdb table lists in-frame clones only, not all of them. Here the sample spans 450,000 to 600,000 clones, around 30% being singletons. Sequenced sample: naive CD4+ T cells from blood. This chain joins TRBV30 and TRBJ2-1; 12 nucleotides match TRBD2. The receptor was derived from a man aged 18 to 35 in good health. The CDR3 reads CAWSVPTSGSGNEQFF. DNA of the CDR3: TGTGCCTGGAGTGTGCCGACTAGCGGGAGCGGTAATGAGCAGTTCTTC.